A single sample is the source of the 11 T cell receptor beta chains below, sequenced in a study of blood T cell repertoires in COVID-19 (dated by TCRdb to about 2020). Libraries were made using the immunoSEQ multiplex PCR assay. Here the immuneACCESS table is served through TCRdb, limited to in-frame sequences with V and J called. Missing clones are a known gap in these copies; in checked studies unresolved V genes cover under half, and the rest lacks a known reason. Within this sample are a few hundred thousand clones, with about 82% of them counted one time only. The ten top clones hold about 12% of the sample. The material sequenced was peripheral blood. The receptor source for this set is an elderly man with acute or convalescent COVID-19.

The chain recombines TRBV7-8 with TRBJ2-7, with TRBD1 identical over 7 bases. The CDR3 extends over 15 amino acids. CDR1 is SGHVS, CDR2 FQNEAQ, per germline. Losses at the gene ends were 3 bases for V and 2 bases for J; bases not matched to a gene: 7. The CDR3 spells CASSLSTGRPYEQYF. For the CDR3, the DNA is TGTGCCAGCAGCTTGTCGACAGGGCGACCCTACGAGCAGTACTTC.

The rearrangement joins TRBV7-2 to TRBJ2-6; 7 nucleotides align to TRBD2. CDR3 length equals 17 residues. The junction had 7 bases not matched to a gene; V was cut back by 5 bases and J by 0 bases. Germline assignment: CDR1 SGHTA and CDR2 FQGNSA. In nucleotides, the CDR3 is TGTGCCAGCAGCCTCGCCGGGGGGAGCTCTGGGGCCAACGTCCTGACTTTC. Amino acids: CASSLAGGSSGANVLTF.

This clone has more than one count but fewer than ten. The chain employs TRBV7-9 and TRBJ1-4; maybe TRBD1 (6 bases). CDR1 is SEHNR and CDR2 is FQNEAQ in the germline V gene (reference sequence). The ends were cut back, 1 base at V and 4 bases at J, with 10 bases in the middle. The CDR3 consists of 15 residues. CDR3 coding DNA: TGTGCCAGCAGCTTAGTTTCAGGGGATAATGAAAAACTGTTTTTT. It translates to CASSLVSGDNEKLFF.

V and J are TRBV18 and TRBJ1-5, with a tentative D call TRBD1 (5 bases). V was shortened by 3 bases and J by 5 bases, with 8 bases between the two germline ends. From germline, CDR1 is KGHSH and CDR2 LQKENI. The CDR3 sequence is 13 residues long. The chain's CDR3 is CASSPKGDQPQHF. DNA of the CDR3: TGTGCCAGCTCACCGAAAGGGGATCAGCCCCAGCATTTT.

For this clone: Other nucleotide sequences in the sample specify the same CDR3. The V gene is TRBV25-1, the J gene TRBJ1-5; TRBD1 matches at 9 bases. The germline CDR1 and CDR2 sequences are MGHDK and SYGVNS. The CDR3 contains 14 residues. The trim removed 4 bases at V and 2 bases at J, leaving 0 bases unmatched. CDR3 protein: CASSGQGGNQPQHF. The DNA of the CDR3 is TGTGCCAGCAGTGGACAGGGGGGCAATCAGCCCCAGCATTTT.

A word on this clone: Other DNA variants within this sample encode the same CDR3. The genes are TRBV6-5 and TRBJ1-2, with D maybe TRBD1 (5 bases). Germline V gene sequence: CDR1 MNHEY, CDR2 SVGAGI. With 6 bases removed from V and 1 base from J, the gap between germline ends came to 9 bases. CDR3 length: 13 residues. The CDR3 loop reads CASRPGGNYGYTF. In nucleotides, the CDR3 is TGTGCCAGCAGACCCGGGGGTAACTATGGCTACACCTTC.

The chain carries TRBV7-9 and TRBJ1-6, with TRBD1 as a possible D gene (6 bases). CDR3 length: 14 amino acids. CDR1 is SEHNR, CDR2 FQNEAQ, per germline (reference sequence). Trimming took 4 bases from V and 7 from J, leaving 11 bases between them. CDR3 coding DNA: TGTGCCAGCAGCTCAGGGACAATCAATTCACCCCTCCACTTT. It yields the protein CASSSGTINSPLHF.

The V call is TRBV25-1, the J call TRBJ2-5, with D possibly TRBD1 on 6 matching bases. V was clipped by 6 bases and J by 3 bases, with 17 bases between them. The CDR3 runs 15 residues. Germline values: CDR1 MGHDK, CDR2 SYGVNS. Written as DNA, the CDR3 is TGTGCCAGCAGCCTATTGGACAGCCCAGAAGAGACCCAGTACTTC. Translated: CASSLLDSPEETQYF. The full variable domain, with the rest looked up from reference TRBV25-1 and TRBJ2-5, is EADIYQTPRYLVIGTGKKITLECSQTMGHDKMYWYQQDPGMELHLIHYSYGVNSTEKGDLSSESTVSRIRTEHFPLTLESARPSHTSQYLCASSLLDSPEETQYFGPGTRLLVL.

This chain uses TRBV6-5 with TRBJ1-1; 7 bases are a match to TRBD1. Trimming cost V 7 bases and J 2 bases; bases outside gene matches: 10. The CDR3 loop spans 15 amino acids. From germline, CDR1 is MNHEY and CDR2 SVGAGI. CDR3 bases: TGTGCCAGCAACCCGGACAGGATGTTAAACACTGAAGCTTTCTTT. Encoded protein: CASNPDRMLNTEAFF.

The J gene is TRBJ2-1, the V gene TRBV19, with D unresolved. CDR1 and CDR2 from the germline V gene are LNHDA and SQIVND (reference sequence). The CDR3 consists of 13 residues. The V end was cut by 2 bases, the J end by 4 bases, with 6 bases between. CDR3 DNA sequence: TGTGCCAGTAGTATAAAGGAGTACAATGAGCAGTTCTTC. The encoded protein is CASSIKEYNEQFF.

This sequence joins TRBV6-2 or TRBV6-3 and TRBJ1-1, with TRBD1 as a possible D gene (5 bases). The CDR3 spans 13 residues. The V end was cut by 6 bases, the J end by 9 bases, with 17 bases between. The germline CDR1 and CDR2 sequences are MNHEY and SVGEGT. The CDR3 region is CASSTGGRGQAFF. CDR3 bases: TGTGCCAGCAGCACCGGGGGGAGGGGTCAAGCTTTCTTT.